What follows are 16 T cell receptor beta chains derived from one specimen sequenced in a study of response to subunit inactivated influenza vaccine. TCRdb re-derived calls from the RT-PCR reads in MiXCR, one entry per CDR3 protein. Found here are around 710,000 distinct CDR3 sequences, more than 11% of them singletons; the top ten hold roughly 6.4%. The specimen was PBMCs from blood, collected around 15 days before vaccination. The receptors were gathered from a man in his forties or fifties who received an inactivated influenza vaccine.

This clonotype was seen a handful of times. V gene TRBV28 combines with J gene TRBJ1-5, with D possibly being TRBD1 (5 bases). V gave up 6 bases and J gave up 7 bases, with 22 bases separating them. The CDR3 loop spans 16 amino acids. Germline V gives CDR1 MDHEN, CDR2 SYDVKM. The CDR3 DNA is TGTGCCAGCAGCACCCCGCCGTCTCGGGGACGCCAGCCCCAGCATTTT. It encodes CASSTPPSRGRQPQHF.

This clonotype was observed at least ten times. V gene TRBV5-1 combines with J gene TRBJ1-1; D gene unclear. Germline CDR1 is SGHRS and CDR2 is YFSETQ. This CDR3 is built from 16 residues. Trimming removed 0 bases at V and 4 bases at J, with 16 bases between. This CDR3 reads CASSLDGLTGITEAFF. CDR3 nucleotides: TGCGCCAGCAGCTTGGATGGACTGACTGGTATCACTGAAGCTTTCTTT.

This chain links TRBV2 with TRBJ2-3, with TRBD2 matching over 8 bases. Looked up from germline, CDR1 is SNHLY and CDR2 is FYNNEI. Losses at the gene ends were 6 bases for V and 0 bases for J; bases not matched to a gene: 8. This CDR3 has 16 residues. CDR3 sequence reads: CASSYQRGISTDTQYF. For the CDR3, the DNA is TGTGCCAGCAGCTATCAGCGGGGGATAAGCACAGATACGCAGTATTTT.

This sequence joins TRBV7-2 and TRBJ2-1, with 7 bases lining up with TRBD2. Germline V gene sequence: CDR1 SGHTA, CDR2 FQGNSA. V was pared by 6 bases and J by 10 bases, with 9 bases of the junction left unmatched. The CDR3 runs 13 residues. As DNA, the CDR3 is TGTGCCAGCAGGGGAGGGTTATCCAGCGAGCAGTTCTTC. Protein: CASRGGLSSEQFF.

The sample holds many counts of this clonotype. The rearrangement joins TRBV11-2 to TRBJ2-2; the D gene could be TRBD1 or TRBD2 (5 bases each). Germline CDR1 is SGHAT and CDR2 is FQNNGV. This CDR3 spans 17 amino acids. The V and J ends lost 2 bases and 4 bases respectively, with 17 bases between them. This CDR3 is CASSLSLAGRITGELFF. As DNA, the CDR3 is TGTGCCAGCAGCTTATCCCTTGCAGGGAGAATCACCGGGGAGCTGTTTTTT.

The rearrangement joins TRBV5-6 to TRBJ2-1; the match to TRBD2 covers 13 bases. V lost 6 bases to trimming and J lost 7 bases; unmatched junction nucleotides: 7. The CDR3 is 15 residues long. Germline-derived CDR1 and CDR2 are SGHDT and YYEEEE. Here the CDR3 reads CASTVLAGGGNEQFF. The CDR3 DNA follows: TGTGCCAGCACCGTACTAGCGGGAGGGGGGAATGAGCAGTTCTTC.

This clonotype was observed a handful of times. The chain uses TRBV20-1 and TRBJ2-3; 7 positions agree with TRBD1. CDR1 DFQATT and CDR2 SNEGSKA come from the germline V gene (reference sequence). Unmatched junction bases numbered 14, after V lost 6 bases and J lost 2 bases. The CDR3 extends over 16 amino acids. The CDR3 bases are TGCAGTGCAGCGGCAAGGACAGGCCTTATCACAGATACGCAGTATTTT. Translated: CSAAARTGLITDTQYF.

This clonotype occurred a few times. The CDR3: CASSTYRDQETQYF. The DNA of the CDR3 is TGTGCCAGCTCAACCTACAGGGACCAAGAGACCCAGTACTTC. V gene TRBV21-1 combines with J gene TRBJ2-5. TRBV21-1 is listed as a pseudogene. This CDR3 region has 14 residues.

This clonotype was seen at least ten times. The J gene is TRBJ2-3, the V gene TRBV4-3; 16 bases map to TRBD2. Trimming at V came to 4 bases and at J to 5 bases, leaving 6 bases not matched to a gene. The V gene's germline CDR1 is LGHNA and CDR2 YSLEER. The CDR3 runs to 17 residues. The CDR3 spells CASSPGLAGGPGDTQYF. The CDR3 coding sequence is TGCGCCAGCAGCCCGGGACTAGCGGGGGGGCCCGGAGATACGCAGTATTTT.

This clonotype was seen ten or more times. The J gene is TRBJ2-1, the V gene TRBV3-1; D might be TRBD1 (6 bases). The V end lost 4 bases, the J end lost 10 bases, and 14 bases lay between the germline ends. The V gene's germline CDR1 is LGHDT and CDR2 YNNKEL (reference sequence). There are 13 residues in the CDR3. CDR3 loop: CASSPTGLSEQFF. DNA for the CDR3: TGTGCCAGCAGCCCGACAGGCCTCAGCGAGCAGTTCTTC.

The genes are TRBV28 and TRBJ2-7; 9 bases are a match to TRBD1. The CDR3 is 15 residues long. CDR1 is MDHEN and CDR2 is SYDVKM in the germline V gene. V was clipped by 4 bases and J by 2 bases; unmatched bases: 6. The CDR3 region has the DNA TGTGCCAGCAGTTACCCAGACAGGGGGACCTACGAGCAGTACTTC. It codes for CASSYPDRGTYEQYF.

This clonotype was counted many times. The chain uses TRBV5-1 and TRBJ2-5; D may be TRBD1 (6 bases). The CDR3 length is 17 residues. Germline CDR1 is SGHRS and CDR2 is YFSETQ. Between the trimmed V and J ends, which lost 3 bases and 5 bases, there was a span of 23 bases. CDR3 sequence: CASSSSPATGGRETQYF. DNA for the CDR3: TGCGCCAGCAGCTCATCTCCTGCGACAGGCGGAAGGGAGACCCAGTACTTC. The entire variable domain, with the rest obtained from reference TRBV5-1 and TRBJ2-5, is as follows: KAGVTQTPRYLIKTRGQQVTLSCSPISGHRSVSWYQQTPGQGLQFLFEYFSETQRNKGNFPGRFSGRQFSNSRSEMNVSTLELGDSALYLCASSSSPATGGRETQYFGPGTRLLVL.

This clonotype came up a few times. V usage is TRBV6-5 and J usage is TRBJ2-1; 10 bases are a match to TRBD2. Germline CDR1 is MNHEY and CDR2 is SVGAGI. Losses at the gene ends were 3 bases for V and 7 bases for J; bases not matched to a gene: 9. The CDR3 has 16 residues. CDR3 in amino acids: CASSYEAGGISNEQFF. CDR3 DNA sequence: TGTGCCAGCAGTTATGAAGCGGGAGGGATATCGAATGAGCAGTTCTTC.

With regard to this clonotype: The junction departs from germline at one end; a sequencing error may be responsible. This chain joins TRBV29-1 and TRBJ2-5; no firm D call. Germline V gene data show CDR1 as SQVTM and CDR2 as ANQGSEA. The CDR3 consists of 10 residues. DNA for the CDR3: TGCAGCGTTCACGAAGAGACCAAGTACTTC. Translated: CSVHEETKYF. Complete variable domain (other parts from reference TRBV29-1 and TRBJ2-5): SAVISQKPSRDICQRGTSLTIQCQVDSQVTMMFWYRQQPGQSLTLIATANQGSEATYESGFVIDKFPISRPNLTFSTLTVSNMSPEDSSIYLCSVHEETKYFGPGTRLLVL.

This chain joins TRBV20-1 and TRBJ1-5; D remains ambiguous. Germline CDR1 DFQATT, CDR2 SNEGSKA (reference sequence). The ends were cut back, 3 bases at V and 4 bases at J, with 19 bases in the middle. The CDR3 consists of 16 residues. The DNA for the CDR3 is TGCAGTGCTAGGACAAGTGGAATGATAGCGAATCAGCCCCAGCATTTT. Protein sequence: CSARTSGMIANQPQHF.

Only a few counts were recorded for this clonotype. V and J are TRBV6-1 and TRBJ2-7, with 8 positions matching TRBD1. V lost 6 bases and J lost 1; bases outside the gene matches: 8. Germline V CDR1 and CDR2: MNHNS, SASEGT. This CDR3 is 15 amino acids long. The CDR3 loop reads CASRPDRGGSYEQYF. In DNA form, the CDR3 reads TGTGCCAGCAGGCCCGACAGGGGAGGTTCCTACGAGCAGTACTTC.